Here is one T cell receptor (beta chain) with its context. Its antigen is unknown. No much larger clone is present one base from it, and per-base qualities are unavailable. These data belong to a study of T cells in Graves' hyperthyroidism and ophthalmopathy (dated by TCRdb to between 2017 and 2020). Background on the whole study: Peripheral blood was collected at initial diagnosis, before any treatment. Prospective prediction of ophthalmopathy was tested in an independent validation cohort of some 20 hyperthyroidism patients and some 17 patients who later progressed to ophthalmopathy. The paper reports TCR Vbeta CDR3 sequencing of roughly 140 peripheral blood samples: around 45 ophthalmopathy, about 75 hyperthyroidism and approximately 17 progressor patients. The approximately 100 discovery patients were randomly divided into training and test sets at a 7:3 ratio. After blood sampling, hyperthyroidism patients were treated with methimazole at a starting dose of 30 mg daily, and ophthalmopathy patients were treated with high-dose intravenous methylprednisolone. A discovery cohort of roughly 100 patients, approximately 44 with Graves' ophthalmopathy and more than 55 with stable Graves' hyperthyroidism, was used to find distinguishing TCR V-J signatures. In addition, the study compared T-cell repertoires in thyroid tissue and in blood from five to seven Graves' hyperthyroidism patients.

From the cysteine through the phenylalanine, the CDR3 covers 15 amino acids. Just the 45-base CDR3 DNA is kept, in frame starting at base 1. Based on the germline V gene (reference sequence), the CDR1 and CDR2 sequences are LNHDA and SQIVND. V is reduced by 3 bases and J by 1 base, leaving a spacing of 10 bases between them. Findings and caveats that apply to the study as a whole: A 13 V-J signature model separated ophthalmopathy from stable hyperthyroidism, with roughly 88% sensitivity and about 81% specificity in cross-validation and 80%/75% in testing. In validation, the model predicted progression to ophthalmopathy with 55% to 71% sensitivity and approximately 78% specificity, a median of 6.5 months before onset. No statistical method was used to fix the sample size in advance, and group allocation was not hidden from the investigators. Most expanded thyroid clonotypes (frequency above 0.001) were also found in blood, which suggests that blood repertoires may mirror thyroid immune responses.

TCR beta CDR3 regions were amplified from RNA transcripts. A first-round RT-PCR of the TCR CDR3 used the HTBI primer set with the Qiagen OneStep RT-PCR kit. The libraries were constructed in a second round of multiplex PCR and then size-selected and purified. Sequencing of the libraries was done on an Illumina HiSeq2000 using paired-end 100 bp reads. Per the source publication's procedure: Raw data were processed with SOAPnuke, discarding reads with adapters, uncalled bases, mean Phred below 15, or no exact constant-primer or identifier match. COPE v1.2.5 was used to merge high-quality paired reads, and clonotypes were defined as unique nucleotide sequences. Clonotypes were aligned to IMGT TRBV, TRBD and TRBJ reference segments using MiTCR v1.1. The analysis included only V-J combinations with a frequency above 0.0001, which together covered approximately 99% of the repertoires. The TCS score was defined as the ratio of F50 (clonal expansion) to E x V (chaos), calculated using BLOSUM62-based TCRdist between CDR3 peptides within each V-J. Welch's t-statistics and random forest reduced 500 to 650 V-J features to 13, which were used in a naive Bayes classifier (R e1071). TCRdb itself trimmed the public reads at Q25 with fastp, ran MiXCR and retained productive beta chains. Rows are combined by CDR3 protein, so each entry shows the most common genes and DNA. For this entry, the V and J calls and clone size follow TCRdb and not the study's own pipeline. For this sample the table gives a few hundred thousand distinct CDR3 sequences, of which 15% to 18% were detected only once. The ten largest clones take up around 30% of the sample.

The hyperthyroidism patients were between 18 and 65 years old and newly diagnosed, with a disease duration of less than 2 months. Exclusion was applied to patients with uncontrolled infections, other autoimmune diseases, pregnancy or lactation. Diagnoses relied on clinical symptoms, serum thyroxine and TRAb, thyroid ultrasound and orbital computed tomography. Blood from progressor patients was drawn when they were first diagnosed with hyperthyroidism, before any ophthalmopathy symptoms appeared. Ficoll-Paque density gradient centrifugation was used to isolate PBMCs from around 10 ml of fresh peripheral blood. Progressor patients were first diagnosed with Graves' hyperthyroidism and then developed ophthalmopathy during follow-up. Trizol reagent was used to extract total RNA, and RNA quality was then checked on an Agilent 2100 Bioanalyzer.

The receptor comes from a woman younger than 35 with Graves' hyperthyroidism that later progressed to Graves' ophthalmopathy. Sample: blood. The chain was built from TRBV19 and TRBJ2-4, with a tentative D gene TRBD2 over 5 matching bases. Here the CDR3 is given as CASSIIRGAKNIQYF. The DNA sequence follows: TGTGCCAGTAGTATCATCCGGGGTGCCAAAAACATTCAGTACTTC.